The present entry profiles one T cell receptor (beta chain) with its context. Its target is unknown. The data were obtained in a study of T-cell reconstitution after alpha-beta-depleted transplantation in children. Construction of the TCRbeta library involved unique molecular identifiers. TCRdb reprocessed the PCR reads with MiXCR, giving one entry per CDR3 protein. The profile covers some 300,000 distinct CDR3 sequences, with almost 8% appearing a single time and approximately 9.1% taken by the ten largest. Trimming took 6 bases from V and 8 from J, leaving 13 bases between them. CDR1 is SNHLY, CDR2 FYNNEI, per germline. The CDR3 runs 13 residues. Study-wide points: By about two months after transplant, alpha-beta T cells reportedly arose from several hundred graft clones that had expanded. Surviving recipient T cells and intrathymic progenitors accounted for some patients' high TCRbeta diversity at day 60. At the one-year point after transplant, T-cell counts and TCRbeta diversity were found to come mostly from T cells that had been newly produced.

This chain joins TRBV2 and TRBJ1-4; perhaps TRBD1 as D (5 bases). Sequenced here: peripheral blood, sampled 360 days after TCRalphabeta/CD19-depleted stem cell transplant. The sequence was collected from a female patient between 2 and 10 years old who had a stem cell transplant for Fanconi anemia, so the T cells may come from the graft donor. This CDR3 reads CASRNGAGEKLFF. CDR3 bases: TGTGCCAGCAGGAACGGCGCAGGGGAAAAACTGTTTTTT.